The entry below describes one T cell receptor (beta chain). V lost 2 bases and J 1 base, leaving 9 bases between the germline ends. Germline CDR1 and CDR2: MNHEY and SVGAGI. The CDR3 has 15 residues. Authors' data handling: Reference gene primer amplification in the assay estimated nucleated cell counts. Clones were sequenced by immunoSEQ multiplex PCR, and TCRdb holds only the in-frame ones, with some missing. Clone size and the V and J calls come from that table; the DNA yielded D and trimming. The sample holds around 190,000 clones, around 89% seen once. These data come from a study of blood T cell repertoires in COVID-19. Across the whole study: Samples of COVID-19 (acute and convalescent) were obtained from the United States, Italy and Spain. From T cells, B-cell-depleted T cells, or PBMCs came the material, which was cDNA or gDNA.

The chain couples TRBV6-5 to TRBJ2-1; D is perhaps TRBD2 (6 bases). The TCR comes from a man younger than 35 who had recovered from COVID-19. Sequenced: peripheral blood. In DNA, the CDR3 is TGTGCCAGCAGTTACACCGGGACTTCCTACAATGAGCAGTTCTTC. This sequence encodes CASSYTGTSYNEQFF.